The source of this TCR beta chain is a study of T cells in Graves' hyperthyroidism and ophthalmopathy. Broader study findings: Onset of ophthalmopathy came a median approximately 6.5 months after the model predicted it.

This clonotype came up a few times. What it binds is unknown. The junction departs from the called germline gene at one end, perhaps through a read error. The TCR beta CDR3 regions underwent amplification using RNA transcripts as the source. Using the HTBI primer set, a first-round RT-PCR was run on the TCR CDR3. TCRdb re-called the multiplex PCR reads with MiXCR, one entry per CDR3 protein. The sample includes about 610,000 distinct CDR3 sequences, under 15% of them seen just once. Individuals with ophthalmopathy presented a Clinical Activity Score of at least 3, a NOSPECS grade of at least 4 and a duration under 3 months. Sequencing input: blood. The receptor was derived from a woman aged 40 to 50 with Graves' ophthalmopathy.

The DNA for the CDR3 is TGCGGCGTTGGGTTTTGGGACAGTCAAGAGACCCAGTACTTC. Translated: CGVGFWDSQETQYF. The chain recombines TRBV29-1 with TRBJ2-5, with 7 positions matching TRBD1. Germline CDR1 reads SQVTM; CDR2 reads ANQGSEA. The CDR3 is 14 residues long.